These 9 T cell receptor beta chains were sequenced from one sample in a study of blood T cell repertoires in COVID-19. TCRdb's copy holds only in-frame clones and misses some; the assay was immunoSEQ multiplex PCR. Among 150,000 to 200,000 clones, more than 75% were seen once, and the ten largest hold roughly 6%. Source material: PBMCs or T cells enriched from blood (not recorded which). These receptor sequences come from a man aged 40-55 years who had recovered from COVID-19.

J is TRBJ1-1 and V is TRBV10-1; D not resolved. The CDR3 contains 13 residues. V lost 5 bases to trimming and J lost 0 bases, with 7 bases between them. Germline CDR1 is WNHNN and CDR2 is SYGVQD (reference sequence). CDR3 loop: CASSSTVNTEAFF. Here the CDR3 DNA reads TGCGCCAGCAGTTCCACTGTGAACACTGAAGCTTTCTTT.

The chain uses TRBV19 and TRBJ2-3, with TRBD2 identical over 7 bases. The CDR3 is 14 amino acids. The V and J ends lost 4 bases and 2 bases, in that order; junction bases with no gene match: 3. CDR1 is LNHDA and CDR2 is SQIVND in the germline V gene (reference sequence). The CDR3 DNA sequence: TGTGCCAGTAGTAATCGGGGGGACACAGATACGCAGTATTTT. As protein: CASSNRGDTDTQYF.

The CDR3 DNA reads TGTGCCAGTAGTATATTACAGGGGTCGGGAGCTGAAGCTTTCTTT. The encoded protein is CASSILQGSGAEAFF. This sequence joins TRBV19 and TRBJ1-1, with TRBD1 identical over 7 bases. The V gene end was trimmed by 2 bases and the J gene end by 6 bases; junction bases not matched to a gene: 9. This CDR3 region has 15 residues. CDR1 LNHDA and CDR2 SQIVND come from the germline V gene (reference sequence).

The V gene is TRBV29-1, the J gene TRBJ1-1; D remains unclear. The V gene lost 6 bases and the J gene lost 3 bases, with 8 bases spanning the gap. The CDR3 has 11 amino acids. Germline lookup yields CDR1 SQVTM and CDR2 ANQGSEA. This chain's CDR3 is CSVRGYTEAFF. CDR3 in DNA: TGCAGCGTACGGGGTTACACTGAAGCTTTCTTT.

The J gene is TRBJ2-1, the V gene TRBV27, with 12 bases identical to TRBD1. The germline CDR1 and CDR2 sequences are MNHEY and SMNVEV (reference sequence). The length of the CDR3 is 13 residues. With V trimmed by 9 bases and J by 6 bases, 3 bases remained unmatched. The CDR3 nucleotides read TGTGCCAGTACGGGACAGGGGGCCAATGAGCAGTTCTTC. Encoded protein: CASTGQGANEQFF.

V is TRBV29-1 and J is TRBJ1-1; weak D call: TRBD1 (6 bases). The CDR3 totals 16 residues. Germline loops: CDR1 SQVTM, CDR2 ANQGSEA. The V end was cut by 1 base, the J end by 6 bases, with 21 bases between. DNA for the CDR3: TGCAGCGTTGAAGGGTCGGCAGGGGCTGTGCTCGCTGAAGCTTTCTTT. It is translated as CSVEGSAGAVLAEAFF.

The chain is built from TRBV7-3 and TRBJ2-7, with D perhaps TRBD2 (6 bases). CDR3 length: 15 amino acids. In germline, CDR1 is SGHTA, CDR2 FQGTGA. In DNA, the CDR3 is TGTGCCAGCAGCATAACCCGGGACTGCGGGCCCGAGCAGTACGTC. It specifies CASSITRDCGPEQYV.

This rearrangement joins TRBV4-2 to TRBJ2-5, with D perhaps TRBD2 (5 bases). Germline V lookup: CDR1 LGHNA, CDR2 YNFKEQ. The CDR3 has 14 amino acids. The V end was cut by 1 base, the J end by 5 bases, with 11 bases between. The CDR3 coding sequence is TGTGCCAGCAGCCAAGCATCCGGCGGGGAGACCCAGTACTTC. The encoded protein is CASSQASGGETQYF.

A single count supports this clone. The genes are TRBV2 and TRBJ2-2, with 10 positions matching TRBD1. Losses at the gene ends were 9 bases for V and 4 bases for J; bases not matched to a gene: 5. This CDR3 comprises 14 residues. Germline CDR1 reads SNHLY; CDR2 reads FYNNEI. The CDR3 nucleotides read TGTGCCAGAGGGGGACAGGGGCGCACCGGGGAGCTGTTTTTT. This translates into CARGGQGRTGELFF.